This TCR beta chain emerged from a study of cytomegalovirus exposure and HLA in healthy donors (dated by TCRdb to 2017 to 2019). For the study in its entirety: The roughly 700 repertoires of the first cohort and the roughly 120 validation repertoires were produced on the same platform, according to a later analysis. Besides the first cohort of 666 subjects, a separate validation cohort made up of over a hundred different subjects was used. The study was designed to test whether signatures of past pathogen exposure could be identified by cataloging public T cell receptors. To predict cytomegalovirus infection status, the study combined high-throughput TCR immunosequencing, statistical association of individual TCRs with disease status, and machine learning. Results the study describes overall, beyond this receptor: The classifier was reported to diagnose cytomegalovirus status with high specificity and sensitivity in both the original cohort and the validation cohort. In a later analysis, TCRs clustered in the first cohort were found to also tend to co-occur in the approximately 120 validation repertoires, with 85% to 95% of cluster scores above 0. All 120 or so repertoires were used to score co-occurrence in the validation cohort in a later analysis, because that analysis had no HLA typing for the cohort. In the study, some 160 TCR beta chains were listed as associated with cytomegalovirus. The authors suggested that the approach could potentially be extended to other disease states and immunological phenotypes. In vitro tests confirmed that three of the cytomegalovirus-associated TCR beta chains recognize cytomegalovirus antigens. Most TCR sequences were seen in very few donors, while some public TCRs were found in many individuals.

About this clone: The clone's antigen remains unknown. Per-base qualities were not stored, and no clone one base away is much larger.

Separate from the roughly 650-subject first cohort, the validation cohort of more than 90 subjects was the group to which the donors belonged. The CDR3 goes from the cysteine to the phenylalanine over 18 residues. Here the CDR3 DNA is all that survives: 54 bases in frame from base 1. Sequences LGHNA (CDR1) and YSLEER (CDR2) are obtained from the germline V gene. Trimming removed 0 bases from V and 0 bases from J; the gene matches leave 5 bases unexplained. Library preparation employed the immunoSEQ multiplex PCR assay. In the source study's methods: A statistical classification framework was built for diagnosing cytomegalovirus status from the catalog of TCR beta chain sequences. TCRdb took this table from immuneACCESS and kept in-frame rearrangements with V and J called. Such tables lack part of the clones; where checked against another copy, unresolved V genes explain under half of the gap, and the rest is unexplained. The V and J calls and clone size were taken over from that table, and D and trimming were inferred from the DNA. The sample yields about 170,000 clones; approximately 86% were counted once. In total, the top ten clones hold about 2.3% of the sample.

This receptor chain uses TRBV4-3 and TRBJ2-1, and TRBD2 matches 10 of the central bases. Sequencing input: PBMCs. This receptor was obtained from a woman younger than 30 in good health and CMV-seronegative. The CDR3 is CASSQDRAGGSSYNEQFF. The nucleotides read TGCGCCAGCAGCCAAGATCGAGCGGGAGGGAGCTCCTACAATGAGCAGTTCTTC.